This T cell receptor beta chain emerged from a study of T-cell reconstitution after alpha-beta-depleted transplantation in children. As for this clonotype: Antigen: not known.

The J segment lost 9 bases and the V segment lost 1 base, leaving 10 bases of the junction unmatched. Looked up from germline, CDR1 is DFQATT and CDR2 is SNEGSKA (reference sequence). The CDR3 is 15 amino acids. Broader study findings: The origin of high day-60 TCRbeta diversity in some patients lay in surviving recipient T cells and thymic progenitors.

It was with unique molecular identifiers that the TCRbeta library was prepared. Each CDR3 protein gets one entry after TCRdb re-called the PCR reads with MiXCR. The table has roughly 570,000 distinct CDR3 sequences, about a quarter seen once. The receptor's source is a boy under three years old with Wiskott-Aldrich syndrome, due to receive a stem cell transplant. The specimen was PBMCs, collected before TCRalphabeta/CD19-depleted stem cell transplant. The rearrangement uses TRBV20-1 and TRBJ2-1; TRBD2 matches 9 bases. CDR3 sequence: CSARAGRTSDREQFF. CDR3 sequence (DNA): TGCAGTGCTAGAGCGGGGCGGACTAGCGATCGTGAGCAGTTCTTC.